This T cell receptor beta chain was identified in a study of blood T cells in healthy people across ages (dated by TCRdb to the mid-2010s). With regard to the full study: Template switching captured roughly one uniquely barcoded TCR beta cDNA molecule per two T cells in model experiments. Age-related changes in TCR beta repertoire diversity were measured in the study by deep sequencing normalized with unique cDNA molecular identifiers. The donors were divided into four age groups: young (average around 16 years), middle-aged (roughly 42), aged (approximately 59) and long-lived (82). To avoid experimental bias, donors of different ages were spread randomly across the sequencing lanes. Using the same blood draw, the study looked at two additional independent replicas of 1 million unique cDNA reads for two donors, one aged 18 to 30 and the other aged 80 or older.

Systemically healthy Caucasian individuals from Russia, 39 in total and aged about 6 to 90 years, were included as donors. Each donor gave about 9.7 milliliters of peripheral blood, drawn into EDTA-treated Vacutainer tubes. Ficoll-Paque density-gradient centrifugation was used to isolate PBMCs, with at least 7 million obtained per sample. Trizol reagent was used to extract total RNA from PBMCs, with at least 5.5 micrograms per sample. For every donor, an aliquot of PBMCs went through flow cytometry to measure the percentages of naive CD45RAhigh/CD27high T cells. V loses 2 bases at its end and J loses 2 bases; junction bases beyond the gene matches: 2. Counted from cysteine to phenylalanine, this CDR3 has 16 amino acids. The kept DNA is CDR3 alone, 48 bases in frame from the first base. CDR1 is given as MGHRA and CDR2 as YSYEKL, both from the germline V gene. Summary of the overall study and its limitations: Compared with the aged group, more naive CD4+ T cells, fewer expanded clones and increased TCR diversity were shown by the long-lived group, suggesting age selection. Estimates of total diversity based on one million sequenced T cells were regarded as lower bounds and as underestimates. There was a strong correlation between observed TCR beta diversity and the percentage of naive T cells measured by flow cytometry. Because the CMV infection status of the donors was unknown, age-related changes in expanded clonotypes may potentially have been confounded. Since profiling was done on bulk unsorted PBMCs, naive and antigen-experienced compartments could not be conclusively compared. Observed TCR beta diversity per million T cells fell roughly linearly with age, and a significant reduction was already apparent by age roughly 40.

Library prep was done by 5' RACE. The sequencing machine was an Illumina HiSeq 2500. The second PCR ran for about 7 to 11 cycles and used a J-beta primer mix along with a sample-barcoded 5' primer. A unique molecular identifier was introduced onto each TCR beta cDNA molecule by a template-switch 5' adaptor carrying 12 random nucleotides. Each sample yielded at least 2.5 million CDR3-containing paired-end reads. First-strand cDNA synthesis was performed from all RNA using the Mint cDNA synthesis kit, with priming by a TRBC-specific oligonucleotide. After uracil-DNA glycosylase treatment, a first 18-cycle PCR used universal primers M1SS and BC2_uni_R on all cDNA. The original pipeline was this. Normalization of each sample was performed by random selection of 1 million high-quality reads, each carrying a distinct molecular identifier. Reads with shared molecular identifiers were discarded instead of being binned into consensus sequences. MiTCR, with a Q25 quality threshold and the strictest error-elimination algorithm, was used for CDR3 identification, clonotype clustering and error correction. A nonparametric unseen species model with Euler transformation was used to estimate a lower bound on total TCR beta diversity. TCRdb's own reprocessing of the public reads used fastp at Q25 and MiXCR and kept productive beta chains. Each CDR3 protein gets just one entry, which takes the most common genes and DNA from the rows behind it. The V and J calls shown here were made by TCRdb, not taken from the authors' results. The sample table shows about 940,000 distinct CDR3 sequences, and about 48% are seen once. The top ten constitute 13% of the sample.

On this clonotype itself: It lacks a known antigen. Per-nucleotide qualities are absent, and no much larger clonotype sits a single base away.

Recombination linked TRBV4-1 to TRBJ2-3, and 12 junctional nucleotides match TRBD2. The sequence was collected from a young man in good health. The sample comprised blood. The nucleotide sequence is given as TGCGCCAGCAGCCAAAGGACTAGCGGGGCCACAGATACGCAGTATTTT. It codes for CASSQRTSGATDTQYF.